The clone carrying this T cell receptor (beta chain) was recorded only once. The CDR3 runs 17 residues. V lost 5 bases to trimming and J lost 1 base; unmatched junction nucleotides: 12. Germline CDR1 reads MDHEN; CDR2 reads SYDVKM. This sample is part of a study of control samples from healthy donors and cancer patients. Produced via immunoSEQ multiplex PCR; TCRdb's table is partial and in-frame only. The sample includes roughly 80,000 clones, around nine tenths of them seen just once. The sequencing sample was made of PBMCs. The receptor's source is a woman aged 55-70 years with head and neck cancer. The rearrangement links TRBV28 to TRBJ2-5; 8 bases agree with TRBD1. Here the CDR3 reads CASSVNGQGVRQETQYF. The CDR3 DNA is TGTGCCAGCAGTGTGAACGGACAGGGCGTGCGCCAAGAGACCCAGTACTTC. Filled out from reference TRBV28 and TRBJ2-5, the complete variable domain reads DVKVTQSSRYLVKRTGEKVFLECVQDMDHENMFWYRQDPGLGLRLIYFSYDVKMKEKGDIPEGYSVSREKKERFSLILESASTNQTSMYLCASSVNGQGVRQETQYFGPGTRLLVL.